There are a few counts of the clone carrying this T cell receptor beta chain. The antigen is undetermined. Germline CDR1 reads SGHKS; CDR2 reads YYEKEE (reference sequence). The CDR3 has 14 amino acids. Trimming removed 6 bases from V and 4 bases from J; junction bases left unmatched: 8. TCRdb fed the 5' RACE reads into MiXCR, producing one record per CDR3 protein. The data hold under 300,000 distinct CDR3 sequences, with about 8.5% observed a single time. The data were taken from a study of identical twins. Study-level points and caveats: Low generation-probability sequences were in excess among twin-shared out-of-frame alpha sequences. Memory repertoires lacked the insertion deficit that abundant cord blood beta clonotypes showed.

This sample was also put to use in a study of yellow fever vaccine responses in identical twins.

The TCR originated in a woman aged 18-30 years in good health. This chain links TRBV5-5 with TRBJ2-3, with 7 nucleotides matching TRBD2. Sequenced input: CD8+ T cells sorted from blood. DNA for the CDR3: TGTGCCAGCACTACCGGGGGGTGGGCAGATACGCAGTATTTT. Amino acid sequence: CASTTGGWADTQYF.